This T cell receptor beta chain was observed in a study of blood T cell repertoires in COVID-19. In the study overall: T cells, B-cell-depleted T cells, or PBMCs provided the cDNA or gDNA that served as material.

The data were produced by immunoSEQ multiplex PCR, yet TCRdb's version contains in-frame clones alone and is incomplete. The table lists about 130,000 clones, roughly four fifths of them singletons. V was pared by 1 base and J by 9 bases, with 16 bases between. Germline V gene lookup returns CDR1 GTSNPN and CDR2 SVGIG (reference sequence). CDR3 size: 15 residues. The sequenced sample was peripheral blood. The V gene is TRBV30, the J gene TRBJ1-6; D not certain. The source of this sequence is a man aged 25 to 45 with COVID-19, enrolled during active disease. CDR3 nucleotides: TGTGCCTGGAGTGGCGGGTTCCGGTATCGTTCACCCCTCCACTTT. It yields the protein CAWSGGFRYRSPLHF.